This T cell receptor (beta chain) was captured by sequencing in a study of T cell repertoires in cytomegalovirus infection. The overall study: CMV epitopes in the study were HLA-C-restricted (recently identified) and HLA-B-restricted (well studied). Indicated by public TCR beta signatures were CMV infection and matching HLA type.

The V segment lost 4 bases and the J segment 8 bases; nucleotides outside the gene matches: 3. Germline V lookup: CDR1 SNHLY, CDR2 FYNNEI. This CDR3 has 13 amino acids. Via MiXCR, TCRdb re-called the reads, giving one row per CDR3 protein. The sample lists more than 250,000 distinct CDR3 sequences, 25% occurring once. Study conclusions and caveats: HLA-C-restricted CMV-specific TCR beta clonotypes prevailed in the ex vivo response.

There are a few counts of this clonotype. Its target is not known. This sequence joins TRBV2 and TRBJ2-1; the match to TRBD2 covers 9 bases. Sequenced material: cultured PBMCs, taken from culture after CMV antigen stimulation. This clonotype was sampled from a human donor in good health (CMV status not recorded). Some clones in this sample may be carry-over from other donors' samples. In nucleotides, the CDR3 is TGTGCCAGCAGTGTTGGGACTAGCTATGAGCAGTTCTTC. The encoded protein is CASSVGTSYEQFF.